This T cell receptor (beta chain) is drawn from a study of blood T cell repertoires in COVID-19. For the study at large: PBMCs, B-cell-depleted T cells, or T cells were the source of the cDNA or gDNA that made up the material.

As handled by the study authors: Estimation of nucleated cell counts relied on the amplification of reference gene primers. Some clones are missing from TCRdb's copy, which holds only in-frame ones; the method was immunoSEQ multiplex PCR. The D gene and trimming were derived from the DNA, and the V and J assignments and clone size from that table. The table lists roughly 370,000 clones, approximately 87% of them singletons. Recruits, aged about 18 to 95 years, lived in 24 US areas. In Cohort 3, a recovered donor had either two negative PCRs, clearance, or symptom resolution. The trim removed 6 bases at V and 4 bases at J, leaving 8 bases unmatched. The germline CDR1 and CDR2 sequences are LNHDA and SQIVND (reference sequence). This CDR3 has 14 residues.

V and J are TRBV19 and TRBJ1-2, with 7 nucleotides matching TRBD1. The TCR originated in a woman in her forties or fifties who had recovered from COVID-19. The sequenced sample was PBMCs or T cells enriched from blood (not recorded which). DNA of the CDR3: TGTGCCAGTAGAGGGGCCAGGGGGACCTATGGCTACACCTTC. This codes for CASRGARGTYGYTF.